This entry concerns a single T cell receptor (beta chain). What it binds is unknown. These data originate in a study of cytomegalovirus exposure and HLA in healthy donors. Study as a whole: Early on, a data release was issued that held some 85 million unique TCRs from HLA-typed donors.

Whole-study results and caveats: In a later analysis, TCR beta V- and J-gene trimming was associated with a missense DCLRE1C variant. Most subjects' HLA-A and HLA-B alleles were reportedly predicted from TCR beta sequences.

In the PCR, 60 Vbeta and 13 Jbeta primers were used. Clones were sequenced by immunoSEQ multiplex PCR, and TCRdb holds only the in-frame ones, with some missing. Of roughly 100,000 clones in the sample, more than 65% are singletons; the top ten hold approximately 8.2%. The germline gives CDR1 LGHNT, CDR2 FRNRAP. The CDR3 is made up of 15 amino acids. Trimming pared 0 bases from V and 7 bases from J, leaving 13 bases between. The J gene is TRBJ1-5, the V gene TRBV12-5, with D perhaps matching TRBD1 (6 bases). The sequence was collected from a man aged 40-49 years in good health and CMV-seropositive. Sequenced: PBMCs. The CDR3 DNA is TGTGCTAGTGGTTTGGTTGGTTTCAGGGGACAGCCCCAGCATTTT. Encoded protein: CASGLVGFRGQPQHF.